This T cell receptor beta chain derives from a study of blood T cell repertoires in COVID-19 (dated by TCRdb to the early 2020s). At the level of the whole study: Collaborator samples came from the United States, Italy and Spain and covered acute and convalescent phases of COVID-19. The prospective study material was composed of cDNA or gDNA derived from T cells, B-cell-depleted T cells, or PBMCs. The dataset comprised deeply sampled blood TCRbeta repertoires from subjects exposed to, actively infected with, or recovered from COVID-19. The repertoires were released in a freely available public database meant as a resource for research on the immune response to SARS-CoV-2. The samples were drawn from the first 160 participants of the ongoing ImmuneRACE study and from 1,254 subjects provided by 6 global collaborators. The sample metadata nearly always contained a de-identified subject ID, COVID-19 status, age in years and sex. Where available, HLA class I and class II types were taken from metadata supplied by the sample provider and were not determined by assay-based typing.

What the authors observed across the whole study: The amount of clinical and demographic metadata varied by source and participant and was provided uncurated.

Whole blood was collected in K2EDTA tubes by collaborating institutions according to the institutions' own protocols. Collaborator samples were shipped for TCRbeta analysis as frozen whole blood, isolated PBMCs, or DNA extracted from either sample type. Remarks on this clone: This receptor's antigen is unknown. No base-level quality is on record; no much larger clone is a single base apart.

Spanning cysteine to phenylalanine, the CDR3 consists of 15 amino acids. Only the CDR3 region is kept as DNA, spanning 45 bases read in frame from base 1. CDR1 MNHEY and CDR2 SMNVEV were looked up in the germline V gene (reference sequence). After removal of 6 bases from V and 0 bases from J, the junction retains 4 bases not matched to a gene. TCRbeta CDR3 regions were amplified from genomic DNA using the immunoSEQ Assay, a bias-controlled multiplex PCR. As for the original processing: The number of nucleated cells in each sample was estimated from the amplification of reference gene primers within the assay. To quantify the absolute abundance of each unique TCRbeta CDR3 rearrangement, sequence reads were collapsed and filtered. For each sample, productive Simpson clonality was calculated as the square root of Simpson's diversity index across productive rearrangements. TCRdb carries this immuneACCESS record with in-frame sequences only. Its versions omit some clonotypes, under half of them owing to an unresolved V gene in the studies checked, with the rest unexplained. That table furnishes V, J and clone size, whereas the DNA furnished D and trimming. In all, the sample holds approximately 77,000 clones, and roughly 89% of those were seen once. The biggest ten clones account for roughly 2% of the sample.

Recombination joined TRBV27 with TRBJ1-5, and 8 junctional nucleotides match TRBD1. What was sequenced was peripheral blood. The clonotype comes from a man aged 30 to 39 with acute or convalescent COVID-19. The DNA sequence follows: TGTGCCAGCAGCTCAGACAGGGGTAGCAATCAGCCCCAGCATTTT. Translation gives CASSSDRGSNQPQHF.